The clone carrying this T cell receptor (beta chain) was seen a handful of times. What it recognizes is unknown. The sample originates from a study of beta chain features in type 1 diabetes. Study-wide results and limits: The naive, central memory and Treg TCRB repertoires of patients appeared to be more similar to one another than those of healthy donors.

Based on CD45RO/CCR7/CD25/CD127/CD95/CD27, CD4+ regulatory, stem cell-like memory, naive and central memory cells were sorted. Purity of each sorted population was above 98%. Investigators reverse transcribed all isolated RNA, so they sequenced expressed TCRB transcripts. Sequenced by immunoSEQ multiplex PCR; TCRdb stores in-frame clones only, minus some. Of more than 300,000 clones in the sample, over 12% were seen once. With 0 bases removed from V and 0 bases from J, the gap between germline ends came to 6 bases. CDR3 length equals 15 residues. The receptor comes from a woman younger than 35 in good health. The material sequenced was naive CD4+ T cells from blood. V gene TRBV23-1 combines with J gene TRBJ2-1; D ambiguous. TRBV23-1 is classed as an ORF, of uncertain function. The CDR3 region is CASSQSGRSYNEQFF. The DNA of the CDR3 is TGCGCCAGCAGTCAATCGGGCCGCTCCTACAATGAGCAGTTCTTC.